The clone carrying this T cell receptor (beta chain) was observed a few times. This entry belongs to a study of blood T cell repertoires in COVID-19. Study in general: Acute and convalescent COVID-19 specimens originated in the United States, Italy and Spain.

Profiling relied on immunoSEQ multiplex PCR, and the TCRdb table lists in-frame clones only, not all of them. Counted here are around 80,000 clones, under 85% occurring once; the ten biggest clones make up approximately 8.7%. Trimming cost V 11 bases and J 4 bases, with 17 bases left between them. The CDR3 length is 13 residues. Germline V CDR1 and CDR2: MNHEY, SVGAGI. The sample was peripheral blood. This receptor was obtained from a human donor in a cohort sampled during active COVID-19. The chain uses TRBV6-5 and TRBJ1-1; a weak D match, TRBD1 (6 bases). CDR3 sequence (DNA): TGTGCCTCCCGCACAGGGTTGGTCACTGAAGCTTTCTTT. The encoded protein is CASRTGLVTEAFF.